This T cell receptor beta chain stems from a study of post-analysis software for immune sequencing data. This clonotype was observed a few times. As yet, its antigen is unknown. The CDR3 is 15 residues long. The germline V gene has CDR1 SGDLS and CDR2 YYNGEE. Unique molecular identifiers featured in each of the TCR beta cDNA libraries. Input amounts of 1 to 10 million T cells were used. These gave 500,000 or so cDNA molecules, so each molecule approximated one T cell. TCRdb re-called the PCR reads with MiXCR, one entry per CDR3 protein. The repertoire holds 600,000 to 750,000 distinct CDR3 sequences, with more than 50% as singletons. General study findings and limits: Elevated frequency relative to controls characterized four to six TRBV segments in patients, TRBV5-6, TRBV5-1 and TRBV20-1 among them.

The clonotype was recovered from a girl aged 2-10 years with multiple sclerosis. Sequencing was performed on blood. V and J are TRBV9 and TRBJ2-5; 12 nucleotides line up with TRBD1. The J call may be wrong; the DNA end is better matched by TRBJ2-4. CDR3 residues: CASSAPGQGAGIQYF. The CDR3, as DNA: TGTGCCAGCAGCGCCCCGGGACAGGGGGCCGGCATTCAGTACTTC.